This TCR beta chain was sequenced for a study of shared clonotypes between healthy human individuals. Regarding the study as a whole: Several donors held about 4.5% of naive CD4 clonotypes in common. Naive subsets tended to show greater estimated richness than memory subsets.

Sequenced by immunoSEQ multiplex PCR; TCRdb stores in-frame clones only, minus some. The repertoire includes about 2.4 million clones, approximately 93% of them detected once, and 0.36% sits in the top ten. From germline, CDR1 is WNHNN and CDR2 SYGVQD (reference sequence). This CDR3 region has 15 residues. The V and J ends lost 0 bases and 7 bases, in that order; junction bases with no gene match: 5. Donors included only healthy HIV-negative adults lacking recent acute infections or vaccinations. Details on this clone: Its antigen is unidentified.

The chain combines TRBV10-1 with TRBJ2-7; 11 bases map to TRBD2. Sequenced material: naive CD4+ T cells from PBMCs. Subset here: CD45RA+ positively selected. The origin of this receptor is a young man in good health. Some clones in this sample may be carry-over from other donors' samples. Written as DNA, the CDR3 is TGCGCCAGCAGTGAGTCCTCGACTAGCGGGACGGAGCAGTACTTC. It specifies CASSESSTSGTEQYF.